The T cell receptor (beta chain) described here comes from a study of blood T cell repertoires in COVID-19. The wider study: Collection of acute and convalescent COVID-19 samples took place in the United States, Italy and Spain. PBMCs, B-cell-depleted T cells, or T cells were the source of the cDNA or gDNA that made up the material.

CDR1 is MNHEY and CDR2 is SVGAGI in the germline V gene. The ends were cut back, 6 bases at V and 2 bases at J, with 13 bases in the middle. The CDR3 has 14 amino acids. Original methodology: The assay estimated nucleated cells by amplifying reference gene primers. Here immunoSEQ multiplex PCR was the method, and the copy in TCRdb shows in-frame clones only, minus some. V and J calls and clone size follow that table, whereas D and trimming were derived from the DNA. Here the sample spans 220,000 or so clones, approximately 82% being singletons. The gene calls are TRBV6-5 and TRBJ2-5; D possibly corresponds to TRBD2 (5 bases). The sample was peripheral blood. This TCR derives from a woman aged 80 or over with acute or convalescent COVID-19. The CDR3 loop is CASRTSLVQETQYF. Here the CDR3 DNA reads TGTGCCAGCAGAACCTCACTAGTGCAAGAGACCCAGTACTTC.